This section outlines one T cell receptor beta chain sequence together with its context. The CDR3 length is 12 residues. V dropped 4 bases and J dropped 5 bases, with 9 bases sitting between them. Germline lookup yields CDR1 SQVTM and CDR2 ANQGSEA. Authors' analysis steps: Estimation of nucleated cell counts was performed using reference gene primer amplification. The protocol was immunoSEQ multiplex PCR, while the TCRdb copy is restricted to in-frame clones and leaves out a portion. The DNA was the basis for D and trimming; V, J and clone size are from that table. The sample includes some 180,000 clones, 70% to 90% seen only once; the top ten take less than 3%. The data were obtained in a study of blood T cell repertoires in COVID-19. Background on the study: Donors in the United States, Italy and Spain gave samples during acute or convalescent COVID-19. Nucleic acid was either cDNA or gDNA, and it came from T cells, B-cell-depleted T cells, or PBMCs.

This clonotype originated in a woman at least 80 years old with COVID-19, enrolled during active disease. V and J are TRBV29-1 and TRBJ1-5; D gene uncertain. The specimen sequenced was peripheral blood. CDR3 DNA sequence: TGCAGCGTTGGGGGAGTAGATCAGCCCCAGCATTTT. This encodes CSVGGVDQPQHF.